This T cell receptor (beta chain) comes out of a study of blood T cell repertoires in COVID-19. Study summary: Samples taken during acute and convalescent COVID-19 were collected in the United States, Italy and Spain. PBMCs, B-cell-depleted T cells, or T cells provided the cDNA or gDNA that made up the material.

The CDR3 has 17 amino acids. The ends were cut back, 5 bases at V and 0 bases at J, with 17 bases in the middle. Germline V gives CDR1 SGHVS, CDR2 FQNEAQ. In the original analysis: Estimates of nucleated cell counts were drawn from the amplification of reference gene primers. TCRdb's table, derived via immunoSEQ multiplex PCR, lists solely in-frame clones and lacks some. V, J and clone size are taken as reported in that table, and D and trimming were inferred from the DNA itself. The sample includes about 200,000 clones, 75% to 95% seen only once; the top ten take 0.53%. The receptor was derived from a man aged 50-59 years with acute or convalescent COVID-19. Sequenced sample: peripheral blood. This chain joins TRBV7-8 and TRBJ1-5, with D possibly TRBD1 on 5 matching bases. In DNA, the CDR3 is TGTGCCAGCAGCCCAGGGAGGCGCGCTTATAGCAATCAGCCCCAGCATTTT. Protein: CASSPGRRAYSNQPQHF.